A single sample is the source of the 20 T cell receptor beta chains below, sequenced in a study of blood T cell repertoires in COVID-19. The repertoire was sequenced with immunoSEQ multiplex PCR; TCRdb's copy has only in-frame clones and lacks some. Here the sample spans about 240,000 clones, around nine tenths being singletons. The sample consisted of PBMCs or T cells enriched from blood (not recorded which). Every receptor here comes from a woman in her thirties who had recovered from COVID-19.

The rearrangement joins TRBV15 to TRBJ2-7; 7 bases are a match to TRBD2. CDR3 size: 15 residues. Germline CDR1 and CDR2: LNHNV and YYDKDF (reference sequence). The V and J ends lost 0 bases and 6 bases, in that order; junction bases with no gene match: 8. The CDR3 DNA reads TGTGCCACCAGCAGAGATCCCCGCGGGGGTCCCGAGCAGTACTTC. Translated, it gives CATSRDPRGGPEQYF.

This clone has only one observation. J is TRBJ1-3 and V is TRBV10-3; 9 bases are a match to TRBD1. The CDR3 consists of 18 residues. V dropped 3 bases and J dropped 0; count of bases not matched to a gene: 9. Germline V gene data show CDR1 as ENHRY and CDR2 as SYGVKD. The CDR3 protein is CAISDTGGLTLSGNTIYF. In DNA form, the CDR3 reads TGTGCCATCAGTGATACAGGGGGCCTTACCCTCTCTGGAAACACCATATATTTT.

The V and J genes are TRBV18 and TRBJ1-3, with D possibly being TRBD1 (5 bases). The length of the CDR3 is 18 residues. The V end was cut by 6 bases, the J end by 0 bases, with 21 bases between. From germline, CDR1 is KGHSH and CDR2 LQKENI. The CDR3 region is CASSPSSRVLSSGNTIYF. The CDR3 DNA sequence: TGTGCCAGCTCTCCCAGTTCCAGGGTCCTGAGCTCTGGAAACACCATATATTTT.

The chain uses TRBV24-1 and TRBJ1-1; no clear D gene. The CDR3 extends over 15 amino acids. Germline values: CDR1 KGHDR, CDR2 SFDVKD. Trimming removed 1 base at V and 1 base at J, with 9 bases between. The CDR3 DNA reads as TGTGCCACCAGTGATTTAGGTGAGCGGAACACTGAAGCTTTCTTT. Amino acids: CATSDLGERNTEAFF.

The chain employs TRBV28 and TRBJ1-5; the match to TRBD1 covers 9 bases. V shed 6 bases and J 1 base; nucleotides not matched to a gene: 7. Germline CDR1 is MDHEN and CDR2 is SYDVKM. The CDR3 covers 16 residues. This CDR3 reads CASSRLGTGSNQPQHF. CDR3 DNA: TGTGCCAGCAGCAGACTTGGGACAGGGAGCAATCAGCCCCAGCATTTT.

In the case of this clone: At one end, the junction sequence differs from germline, possibly due to a read error. The V call is TRBV19, the J call TRBJ1-2; D gene ambiguous. This CDR3 has 14 amino acids. Germline V CDR1 and CDR2: LNHDA, SQIVND (reference sequence). CDR3 sequence reads: CASSVEVPLGGYTF. CDR3 sequence (DNA): TGTGCCAGTAGTGTAGAGGTCCCATTGGGCGGCTACACCTTC.

This chain connects TRBV3-1 (or the pseudogene TRBV3-2) to TRBJ2-5; TRBD2 is a possible D gene (5 bases). The CDR3 extends over 16 amino acids. CDR1 LGHDT and CDR2 YNNKEL come from the germline V gene (reference sequence). The germline V and J ends were trimmed by 0 bases and 5 bases, with 16 bases remaining between them. The CDR3 sequence is CASSQDLLSRDETQYF. Written as DNA, the CDR3 is TGTGCCAGCAGCCAAGATCTTCTATCGAGGGATGAGACCCAGTACTTC.

The chain employs TRBV24-1 and TRBJ2-7, with a possible D match to TRBD2 (5 bases). CDR3 length equals 13 residues. V shed 6 bases and J shed 2 bases, with 10 bases lying between them. Germline-derived CDR1 and CDR2 are KGHDR and SFDVKD. This CDR3 is CATSPGSTYEQYF. As DNA, the CDR3 is TGTGCCACCAGTCCGGGATCAACCTACGAGCAGTACTTC.

This chain joins TRBV7-9 and TRBJ1-2; tentatively, D is TRBD1 (5 bases). This CDR3 is built from 18 residues. The germline gives CDR1 SEHNR, CDR2 FQNEAQ (reference sequence). Deletions cut 3 bases from V and 0 bases from J, with 20 bases between. The CDR3 spells CASSLVPPDSFSNYGYTF. Written as DNA, the CDR3 is TGTGCCAGCAGCTTGGTTCCACCCGACAGCTTTTCTAACTATGGCTACACCTTC.

The rearrangement joins TRBV4-1 to TRBJ2-3, with 7 bases lining up with TRBD2. Per the germline V gene, CDR1 is MGHRA and CDR2 is YSYEKL. Losses at the gene ends were 2 bases for V and 0 bases for J; bases not matched to a gene: 5. The CDR3 runs 16 residues. CDR3 DNA sequence: TGCGCCAGCAGCCAACAGACTAGCTCAAGCACAGATACGCAGTATTTT. Translating it yields CASSQQTSSSTDTQYF.

The rearrangement uses TRBV4-1 and TRBJ1-6; D uncertain. Per the germline V gene, CDR1 is MGHRA and CDR2 is YSYEKL. Trimming shortened V by 2 bases and J by 6 bases, and 11 bases separated the two germline ends. This CDR3 spans 15 amino acids. DNA for the CDR3: TGCGCCAGCAGCCAAACCGGGTTAACTAATTCACCCCTCCACTTT. It yields the protein CASSQTGLTNSPLHF.

This chain connects TRBV27 to TRBJ1-2, with TRBD1 matching 12 bases. J lost 7 bases, V lost 3 bases, and 6 bases had no gene match. This CDR3 region has 15 residues. CDR1 and CDR2 from the germline V gene are MNHEY and SMNVEV (reference sequence). The chain's CDR3 is CASSFAGQGASGYTF. The CDR3 DNA sequence: TGTGCCAGCAGTTTTGCGGGACAGGGGGCTTCTGGCTACACCTTC.

V and J are TRBV5-5 and TRBJ1-2, with D possibly matching TRBD1 (5 bases). Trimming took off 0 bases at V and 4 bases at J, with 13 bases between the two ends. Germline CDR1 reads SGHKS; CDR2 reads YYEKEE (reference sequence). This CDR3 comprises 15 residues. In nucleotides, the CDR3 is TGTGCCAGCAGCTTGGCCAGTGACAGACCCTATGGCTACACCTTC. It translates to CASSLASDRPYGYTF.

The rearrangement joins TRBV9 to TRBJ2-5; 7 bases align to TRBD1. Trimming removed 1 base from V and 5 bases from J; junction bases left unmatched: 8. This CDR3 spans 15 amino acids. CDR1 is SGDLS, CDR2 YYNGEE, per germline. The CDR3 DNA is TGTGCCAGCAGCGTAACAGGGGTTGGGTTGGAGACCCAGTACTTC. Its protein product is CASSVTGVGLETQYF. Together with reference TRBV9 and TRBJ2-5, the CDR3 gives the full variable domain: DSGVTQTPKHLITATGQRVTLRCSPRSGDLSVYWYQQSLDQGLQFLIQYYNGEERAKGNILERFSAQQFPDLHSELNLSSLELGDSALYFCASSVTGVGLETQYFGPGTRLLVL.

V usage is TRBV21-1 and J usage is TRBJ1-4; the listed D gene, TRBD1, was not tested against the DNA. TRBV21-1 is an annotated pseudogene. The CDR3 totals 15 residues. CDR3 loop: CASSANRGLNEKLFF. The CDR3 region has the DNA TGTGCCAGCAGCGCCAACAGGGGCCTTAATGAAAAACTGTTTTTT.

This chain uses TRBV4-1 with TRBJ2-2; D uncertain. The CDR3 is made up of 13 amino acids. CDR1 MGHRA and CDR2 YSYEKL come from the germline V gene. Between the trimmed V and J ends, which lost 0 bases and 8 bases, there was a span of 7 bases. CDR3 residues: CASSQEPGGELFF. The CDR3 DNA follows: TGCGCCAGCAGCCAAGAACCCGGGGGGGAGCTGTTTTTT.

The chain combines TRBV3-1 (or the pseudogene TRBV3-2) with TRBJ1-1; the D is unclear. CDR1 is LGHDT and CDR2 is YNNKEL in the germline V gene (reference sequence). This CDR3 spans 12 amino acids. V was pared by 1 base and J by 3 bases, with 3 bases between. The CDR3 loop reads CASSQGHTEAFF. The CDR3 DNA reads as TGTGCCAGCAGCCAAGGGCACACTGAAGCTTTCTTT.

The V gene is TRBV5-1, the J gene TRBJ1-1; D is unresolved. CDR3 length equals 16 residues. With 3 bases removed from V and 1 base from J, the gap between germline ends came to 16 bases. From germline, CDR1 is SGHRS and CDR2 YFSETQ. Here the CDR3 DNA reads TGCGCCAGCAGCTCTAAACTTACAGCAACGAACACTGAAGCTTTCTTT. Residues: CASSSKLTATNTEAFF. Complete variable domain (other parts from reference TRBV5-1 and TRBJ1-1): KAGVTQTPRYLIKTRGQQVTLSCSPISGHRSVSWYQQTPGQGLQFLFEYFSETQRNKGNFPGRFSGRQFSNSRSEMNVSTLELGDSALYLCASSSKLTATNTEAFFGQGTRLTVV.

V and J are TRBV29-1 and TRBJ1-3; tentative D call: TRBD1 (5 bases). Germline CDR1 SQVTM, CDR2 ANQGSEA. This CDR3 region has 14 residues. The V end was cut by 4 bases, the J end by 5 bases, with 15 bases between. The DNA for the CDR3 is TGCAGCGTTGCCGTGGGGGGATGGCGAAACACCATATATTTT. This gives the protein CSVAVGGWRNTIYF.

V usage is TRBV4-3 and J usage is TRBJ2-1; 10 bases agree with TRBD2. The CDR3 length is 20 residues. The junction had 12 bases not matched to a gene; V was cut back by 0 bases and J by 1 base. Looked up from germline, CDR1 is LGHNA and CDR2 is YSLEER. CDR3 sequence (DNA): TGCGCCAGCAGCCAAGACATTGGGACTAGCGCGGGGACATCCTACAATGAGCAGTTCTTC. Its translation is CASSQDIGTSAGTSYNEQFF.